Listed here are 27 T cell receptor beta chains from one sample, sequenced in a study of blood T cell repertoires in COVID-19. Profiling relied on immunoSEQ multiplex PCR, and the TCRdb table lists in-frame clones only, not all of them. The sample records 80,000 to 95,000 clones, around 84% being singletons. Sequenced material: peripheral blood. All receptors derive from a woman older than 75 in a cohort sampled during active or convalescent COVID-19.

The sample holds a few counts of this clone. This chain uses TRBV10-3 with TRBJ2-1; D might be TRBD2 (5 bases). Trimming stripped 0 bases from V and 13 bases from J, with 19 bases between. The CDR3 runs 15 residues. Germline CDR1 and CDR2: ENHRY and SYGVKD. The CDR3, as DNA: TGTGCCATCAGTGAGTCGACGGGCCCGTCGGGGAAACAGTTCTTC. Protein product: CAISESTGPSGKQFF.

The J gene is TRBJ1-1, the V gene TRBV5-6; D ambiguous. The ends were cut back, 2 bases at V and 1 base at J, with 6 bases in the middle. This CDR3 region has 13 residues. Germline V gene lookup returns CDR1 SGHDT and CDR2 YYEEEE. CDR3 residues: CASSFGRNTEAFF. The CDR3 DNA follows: TGTGCCAGCAGCTTTGGGCGGAACACTGAAGCTTTCTTT.

The chain is built from TRBV7-9 and TRBJ1-5, with 10 bases identical to TRBD1. J gave up 2 bases and V 1 base, and 2 bases lay outside the gene matches. There are 16 residues in the CDR3. In germline, CDR1 is SEHNR, CDR2 FQNEAQ (reference sequence). CDR3 nucleotides: TGTGCCAGCAGCTTAGACGGACAGGGGGGCAATCAGCCCCAGCATTTT. Translation: CASSLDGQGGNQPQHF.

The chain couples TRBV6-5 to TRBJ2-7; the match to TRBD2 covers 10 bases. The CDR3 length is 15 residues. V lost 4 bases to trimming and J lost 6 bases; unmatched junction nucleotides: 9. Germline CDR1 and CDR2: MNHEY and SVGAGI. CDR3 in amino acids: CASSFLAGVTSEQYF. In DNA form, the CDR3 reads TGTGCCAGCAGTTTCCTAGCGGGAGTGACGTCCGAGCAGTACTTC.

This chain connects TRBV7-2 to TRBJ2-7, with 7 positions matching TRBD2. CDR3 length: 15 residues. Trimming at V came to 6 bases and at J to 0 bases, leaving 8 bases not matched to a gene. From germline, CDR1 is SGHTA and CDR2 FQGNSA. The CDR3 DNA follows: TGTGCCAGCAGTCCATTAGCGGGTGCCTCCTACGAGCAGTACTTC. Translating it yields CASSPLAGASYEQYF.

V is TRBV7-2 and J is TRBJ2-2, with no clear D. This CDR3 is built from 16 residues. Germline V lookup: CDR1 SGHTA, CDR2 FQGNSA. Trimming took 1 base from V and 0 from J, leaving 9 bases between them. The CDR3 DNA reads TGTGCCAGCAGCTTAGTCCAGGCACCGAACACCGGGGAGCTGTTTTTT. Encoded protein: CASSLVQAPNTGELFF.

The gene calls are TRBV10-3 and TRBJ2-1; D may be TRBD2 (5 bases). Between the trimmed V and J ends, which lost 2 bases and 0 bases, there was a span of 8 bases. CDR3 size: 15 residues. In germline, CDR1 is ENHRY, CDR2 SYGVKD. DNA of the CDR3: TGTGCCATCAGTGAGGGAGCGGCCTCCTACAATGAGCAGTTCTTC. Amino acids: CAISEGAASYNEQFF.

V and J are TRBV29-1 and TRBJ2-7; 10 nucleotides align to TRBD2. Germline trimming cut 6 bases from V and 3 bases from J; bases unmatched to any gene: 11. The CDR3 is made up of 15 amino acids. CDR1 is SQVTM, CDR2 ANQGSEA, per germline. The CDR3 DNA follows: TGCAGCGTGGGAGGGACGACTAGCGGGCTCTACGAGCAGTACTTC. Its protein product is CSVGGTTSGLYEQYF.

The chain joins TRBV18 to TRBJ2-6; 10 bases fit TRBD1. Trimming took 3 bases from V and 2 from J; bases not matched to a gene: 1. CDR1 KGHSH and CDR2 LQKENI come from the germline V gene. The CDR3 spans 16 residues. The CDR3 region has the DNA TGTGCCAGCTCACCGGGACAGGGGACTGGGGCCAACGTCCTGACTTTC. As protein: CASSPGQGTGANVLTF.

The V call is TRBV3-1 (or the pseudogene TRBV3-2), the J call TRBJ2-2, with 8 bases that match TRBD1. After removal of 4 bases from V and 6 bases from J, the junction contained 10 bases not matched to a gene. The CDR3 spans 16 residues. Germline loops: CDR1 LGHDT, CDR2 YNNKEL (reference sequence). Written as DNA, the CDR3 is TGTGCCAGCAGCCTCCCCGGGACAGGTTCCTCCGGGGAGCTGTTTTTT. Protein: CASSLPGTGSSGELFF.

The V call is TRBV5-6, the J call TRBJ2-7; D is unresolved. The CDR3 contains 12 residues. Germline loops: CDR1 SGHDT, CDR2 YYEEEE. The V end lost 4 bases, the J end lost 3 bases, and 8 bases lay between the germline ends. In nucleotides, the CDR3 is TGTGCCAGCAGCCCTAACAGCTACGAGCAGTACTTC. Translating it yields CASSPNSYEQYF.

The chain links TRBV25-1 to TRBJ1-4; D may be TRBD1 (5 bases). The CDR3 has 15 amino acids. The V and J ends lost 1 base and 4 bases respectively, with 10 bases between them. Germline V gene lookup returns CDR1 MGHDK and CDR2 SYGVNS. CDR3: CASSELGASNEKLFF. The CDR3 nucleotides are TGTGCCAGCAGTGAATTAGGGGCTAGTAATGAAAAACTGTTTTTT.

The chain links TRBV24-1 to TRBJ2-7, with D perhaps TRBD1 (6 bases). Germline assignment: CDR1 KGHDR and CDR2 SFDVKD. The CDR3 has 14 amino acids. With 4 bases removed from V and 2 bases from J, the gap between germline ends came to 11 bases. CDR3 in amino acids: CATSDSDRPYEQYF. Here the CDR3 DNA reads TGTGCCACCAGTGACTCGGACAGACCCTACGAGCAGTACTTC.

The V call is TRBV6-5, the J call TRBJ2-7; D is perhaps TRBD2 (5 bases). This CDR3 comprises 14 residues. Trimming shortened V by 6 bases and J by 1 base, and 13 bases separated the two germline ends. In germline, CDR1 is MNHEY, CDR2 SVGAGI. The CDR3 DNA follows: TGTGCCAGCAGCCCCCATGGGAGTTCCTACGAGCAGTACGTC. The encoded protein is CASSPHGSSYEQYV.

This CDR3 reads CASSVTQGAPGTEAFF. Written as DNA, the CDR3 is TGCGCCAGCAGCGTAACACAGGGGGCCCCCGGCACTGAAGCTTTCTTT. This chain links TRBV5-1 with TRBJ1-1, with 9 bases lining up with TRBD1. The CDR3 runs 16 residues. The J segment lost 4 bases and the V segment lost 4 bases, leaving 11 bases of the junction unmatched. Germline V gene data show CDR1 as SGHRS and CDR2 as YFSETQ.

The CDR3 protein is CASSVGQGATEAFF. The CDR3 nucleotides read TGTGCCAGCTCAGTGGGACAGGGGGCCACTGAAGCTTTCTTT. The chain uses TRBV18 and TRBJ1-1; 12 bases map to TRBD1. The J segment lost 4 bases and the V segment lost 5 bases, leaving 2 bases of the junction unmatched. CDR3 length: 14 amino acids. CDR1 is KGHSH and CDR2 is LQKENI in the germline V gene.

The chain carries TRBV27 and TRBJ1-5; possible D gene TRBD1, 5 bases. Germline CDR1 MNHEY, CDR2 SMNVEV (reference sequence). This CDR3 spans 13 amino acids. The ends were cut back, 5 bases at V and 4 bases at J, with 9 bases in the middle. The CDR3 region is CASSPPGNQPQHF. As DNA, the CDR3 is TGTGCCAGCAGTCCGCCAGGGAATCAGCCCCAGCATTTT.

CDR3 sequence: CASSARDRGHGNTIYF. DNA for the CDR3: TGTGCCAGCAGCGCCCGGGACAGGGGGCATGGAAACACCATATATTTT. This chain uses TRBV3-1 (or the pseudogene TRBV3-2) with TRBJ1-3; TRBD1 aligns across 12 bases. V lost 5 bases, J lost 3 bases, and 5 bases stayed unmatched. The CDR3 contains 16 residues. From germline, CDR1 is LGHDT and CDR2 YNNKEL (reference sequence).

This chain connects TRBV25-1 to TRBJ2-1; D may be TRBD2 (5 bases). Trimming pared 6 bases from V and 4 bases from J, leaving 13 bases between. CDR1 MGHDK and CDR2 SYGVNS come from the germline V gene. The CDR3 totals 14 residues. The CDR3 reads CASSVGGGYNEQFF. Here the CDR3 DNA reads TGTGCCAGCAGCGTAGGCGGAGGATACAATGAGCAGTTCTTC.

The chain is built from TRBV19 and TRBJ1-6; tentative D call: TRBD1 (5 bases). The CDR3 consists of 16 residues. Germline values: CDR1 LNHDA, CDR2 SQIVND (reference sequence). The V gene lost 4 bases and the J gene lost 7 bases, with 17 bases spanning the gap. The CDR3 DNA is TGTGCCAGTAGTACCCCGGACGGGGGGGGAAATTCACCCCTCCACTTT. Translation gives CASSTPDGGGNSPLHF.

The chain carries TRBV10-2 and TRBJ1-1; 8 bases match TRBD1. Trimming cost V 6 bases and J 1 base; bases outside gene matches: 7. The CDR3 spans 15 residues. CDR1 is WSHSY, CDR2 SAAADI, per germline. The CDR3 sequence is CASSTTGGGNTEAFF. CDR3 DNA sequence: TGCGCCAGCAGCACTACAGGGGGGGGGAACACTGAAGCTTTCTTT.

This clone was observed a handful of times. The genes are TRBV19 and TRBJ2-2; 11 positions agree with TRBD2. The CDR3 is made up of 15 amino acids. Germline trimming cut 6 bases from V and 3 bases from J; bases unmatched to any gene: 3. Germline CDR1 and CDR2: LNHDA and SQIVND (reference sequence). For the CDR3, the DNA is TGTGCCAGTAGGAGACTAGCGGGATACACCGGGGAGCTGTTTTTT. It encodes CASRRLAGYTGELFF.

The J gene is TRBJ2-3, the V gene TRBV5-6; the match to TRBD1 covers 10 bases. The CDR3 extends over 15 amino acids. V was pared by 4 bases and J by 3 bases, with 5 bases of the junction left unmatched. CDR1 SGHDT and CDR2 YYEEEE come from the germline V gene. DNA for the CDR3: TGTGCCAGCAGCCCTCGGGGACAGGGGACAGATACGCAGTATTTT. Translating gives CASSPRGQGTDTQYF.

The genes are TRBV15 and TRBJ2-5; 8 positions match TRBD1. The V and J ends lost 5 bases and 4 bases, in that order; junction bases with no gene match: 9. The CDR3 totals 15 residues. Germline V gives CDR1 LNHNV, CDR2 YYDKDF (reference sequence). The DNA for the CDR3 is TGTGCCACCAGCCGAGGACAGGGAATCGGAGAGACCCAGTACTTC. The encoded protein is CATSRGQGIGETQYF.

This rearrangement joins TRBV18 to TRBJ1-2; the D is unclear. The V gene lost 0 bases and the J gene lost 0 bases, with 5 bases spanning the gap. This CDR3 comprises 14 residues. Germline assignment: CDR1 KGHSH and CDR2 LQKENI. The DNA of the CDR3 is TGTGCCAGCTCACCACCCGTTTCTAACTATGGCTACACCTTC. It encodes CASSPPVSNYGYTF.

The chain employs TRBV10-3 and TRBJ1-1, with 7 bases matching TRBD1. Germline assignment: CDR1 ENHRY and CDR2 SYGVKD. CDR3 length equals 16 residues. J gave up 1 base and V 4 bases, and 9 bases lay outside the gene matches. Here the CDR3 reads CAISGTDRSSNTEAFF. The CDR3 DNA sequence: TGTGCCATCAGTGGAACGGACAGGTCTTCGAACACTGAAGCTTTCTTT.

V is TRBV24-1 and J is TRBJ2-1; D gene unclear. In germline, CDR1 is KGHDR, CDR2 SFDVKD. Trimming took off 5 bases at V and 1 base at J, with 14 bases between the two ends. The CDR3 consists of 16 residues. CDR3 nucleotides: TGTGCCACCAGTGGTGCTAACCCCGGGTCCTACAATGAGCAGTTCTTC. Translated: CATSGANPGSYNEQFF.